This TCR beta chain was profiled in a study of post-analysis software for immune sequencing data. Study context: Patients had relapsing-remitting, secondary progressive or progressive-relapsing multiple sclerosis; some lacked subtype. General study results and limits: TRBV5-6, TRBV5-1 and TRBV20-1 were among a handful of TRBV segments more frequent in patients than controls. Significantly lower normalized Chao1 diversity was found in patients with multiple sclerosis relative to controls.

A remark on this clonotype: The target antigen is unknown.

Sequencing libraries made from TCR beta cDNA carried unique molecular identifiers. MiXCR, run by TCRdb on the PCR reads, gives a single entry per CDR3 protein. The table lists approximately 690,000 distinct CDR3 sequences, more than 50% of them singletons. The CDR3 totals 15 residues. CDR1 SGHVS and CDR2 FQNEAQ come from the germline V gene. Trimming removed 7 bases from V and 4 bases from J; junction bases left unmatched: 10. This rearrangement joins TRBV7-8 to TRBJ2-5; 9 bases are a match to TRBD1. The material sequenced was blood. This TCR derives from a girl aged 2 to 10 with multiple sclerosis. The CDR3 is CASNFGTGRGETQYF. CDR3 bases: TGTGCCAGCAATTTCGGGACAGGGAGAGGAGAGACCCAGTACTTC.